This entry describes one TCR beta chain. The data belong to a study of shared clonotypes between healthy human individuals. CD8 cells classed as naive were CD45RO-negative and positively selected for CCR7, excluding terminally differentiated effector memory CD45RA+ cells. Donors included only healthy HIV-negative adults lacking recent acute infections or vaccinations. Trimming left V 1 base short and J 6 bases short, with 6 bases between. Germline V lookup: CDR1 LGHNA, CDR2 YSLEER. This CDR3 region has 13 residues. The study ran the assay at deep level. Using immunoSEQ multiplex PCR, the repertoire was profiled, and TCRdb retains in-frame clones only, with some absent. The profile shows around 2,000,000 clones, roughly 94% of them singletons.

This TCR came from a man between 18 and 35 years old in good health. V is TRBV4-3 and J is TRBJ1-4; no definite D call. Sequenced input: naive CD8+ T cells sorted from blood. This CDR3 reads CASSQVADEKLFF. The CDR3, as DNA: TGCGCCAGCAGCCAAGTTGCCGATGAAAAACTGTTTTTT.